A selection of T cell receptor beta chains follows, all from one sample in a study of blood T cells in healthy people across ages. A single record per CDR3 protein comes from TCRdb applying MiXCR to the 5' RACE reads. The sample records 800,000 or so distinct CDR3 sequences, just under 25% being singletons. The same data also went into a second study, on T cells of mothers and their children.

The sample was blood. These receptors were taken from a boy younger than 18 in good health. CDR3s include the opening cysteine and the closing phenylalanine or tryptophan. A D gene is named only where the DNA matches it firmly. Only some rows state a clone size, as once, few, many or a class for expanded clones.

>few|16|TRBJ2-2|TRBV14|NA
CASSRFIAANTGELFF
TGTGCCAGCAGCCGGTTTATCGCCGCGAACACCGGGGAGCTGTTTTTT
>NA|14|TRBJ2-1|TRBV28|NA
CASSLAGKTNEQFF
TGTGCCAGCAGTTTAGCGGGAAAAACCAATGAGCAGTTCTTC
>NA|16|TRBJ2-7|TRBV27|TRBD1
CASSPQTGRLSYEQYF
TGTGCCAGCAGTCCCCAGACAGGGCGCTTATCCTACGAGCAGTACTTC
>NA|16|TRBJ2-1|TRBV29-1|TRBD1
CSVEDGGQGNDNEQFF
TGCAGCGTTGAAGATGGGGGACAGGGGAATGACAATGAGCAGTTCTTC
>NA|15|TRBJ1-3|TRBV6-5|NA
CASISTASSGNTIYF
TGTGCCAGCATTAGTACAGCGAGCTCTGGAAACACCATATATTTT
>few|15|TRBJ2-1|TRBV6-5|NA
CASSYSGRAYNEQFF
TGTGCCAGCAGTTACTCTGGCAGGGCCTACAATGAGCAGTTCTTC
>few|15|TRBJ2-1|TRBV7-3|TRBD2
CASSFISGTHNEQFF
TGTGCCAGCAGCTTTATCAGCGGGACCCACAATGAGCAGTTCTTC
>few|14|TRBJ2-1|TRBV10-3|TRBD2
CAISESGATNEQFF
TGTGCCATCAGTGAAAGCGGGGCAACCAATGAGCAGTTCTTC
>NA|16|TRBJ2-1|TRBV20-1|NA
CSARRPSPSIGDEQFF
TGCAGTGCTAGACGCCCGTCGCCCTCCATCGGGGATGAGCAGTTCTTC
>NA|15|TRBJ2-1|TRBV28|NA
CASSGPGRGDNEQFF
TGTGCCAGCAGCGGCCCGGGGCGGGGCGACAATGAGCAGTTCTTC
>NA|11|TRBJ1-1|TRBV30|NA
CAWSVLVEAFF
TGTGCCTGGAGTGTGCTGGTCGAAGCTTTCTTT
>few|17|TRBJ2-1|TRBV29-1|NA
CSVSKVQRESSYNEQFF
TGCAGCGTTAGCAAGGTTCAGAGAGAAAGCTCCTACAATGAGCAGTTCTTC
>few|15|TRBJ2-2|TRBV28|TRBD2
CASSFSGSATGELFF
TGTGCCAGCAGTTTCAGCGGGAGCGCGACCGGGGAGCTGTTTTTT
>NA|13|TRBJ2-1|TRBV7-2|TRBD2
CASRPSGVNEQFF
TGTGCCAGCAGGCCTAGCGGGGTAAATGAGCAGTTCTTC
>few|13|TRBJ2-1|TRBV5-6|NA
CASSLRVYNEQFF
TGTGCCAGCAGCTTGCGCGTTTACAATGAGCAGTTCTTC
>NA|14|TRBJ2-5|TRBV6-5|NA
CASSYSADRETQYF
TGTGCCAGCAGTTACTCGGCGGATAGGGAGACCCAGTACTTC
>NA|13|TRBJ1-1|TRBV27|NA
CASSPKVDTEAFF
TGTGCCAGCAGTCCCAAAGTAGACACTGAAGCTTTCTTT
>NA|14|TRBJ2-1|TRBV20-1|NA
CSARDFRGKNEQFF
TGCAGTGCTAGAGATTTTCGAGGGAAGAATGAGCAGTTCTTC
>few|13|TRBJ2-7|TRBV28|TRBD1
CASSLTTGGEQYF
TGTGCCAGCAGTCTGACGACAGGGGGCGAGCAGTACTTC
>NA|15|TRBJ2-6|TRBV12-3/TRBV12-4|NA
CASSSPFSGANVLTF
TGTGCCAGCAGTTCTCCCTTCTCTGGGGCCAACGTCCTGACTTTC
>few|15|TRBJ2-5|TRBV18|NA
CASSRSAWGWETQYF
TGTGCCAGCTCACGGTCCGCGTGGGGATGGGAGACCCAGTACTTC
>NA|13|TRBJ1-6|TRBV20-1|NA
CSARRTGAMPPHF
TGCAGTGCTAGGAGAACAGGCGCTATGCCCCCCCACTTT
>NA|16|TRBJ1-1|TRBV18|NA
CASSPAGTLGGTEAFF
TGTGCCAGCTCACCTGCCGGGACGTTAGGAGGGACTGAAGCTTTCTTT
>NA|15|TRBJ2-7|TRBV9|TRBD1
CASSLTPDRAYEQYF
TGTGCCAGCAGCCTTACACCGGACAGGGCTTACGAGCAGTACTTC
>many|16|TRBJ2-5|TRBV14|NA
CASSKDYQRVKETQYF
TGTGCCAGCAGCAAAGACTACCAAAGGGTTAAAGAGACCCAGTACTTC
>few|16|TRBJ2-4|TRBV6-5|NA
CASSYGPKDGKNIQYF
TGTGCCAGCAGTTATGGTCCCAAAGACGGCAAAAACATTCAGTACTTC
>NA|16|TRBJ1-1|TRBV18|NA
CASSPPGPSPNTEAFF
TGTGCCAGCTCACCGCCTGGACCGTCACCGAACACTGAAGCTTTCTTT
>NA|14|TRBJ2-1|TRBV7-2|TRBD2
CASSSPTSGRQQFF
TGTGCCAGCAGCTCCCCGACTAGCGGTAGACAGCAGTTCTTC
>few|15|TRBJ1-2|TRBV15|NA
CATSRYQQGSDGYTF
TGTGCCACCAGCAGATATCAACAGGGTTCTGATGGCTACACCTTC
>NA|12|TRBJ2-7|TRBV20-1|TRBD1
CSAGQGTYEQYF
TGCAGTGCTGGACAGGGGACCTACGAGCAGTACTTC
>NA|15|TRBJ1-1|TRBV7-9|TRBD1
CASSSVTGGVTEAFF
TGTGCCAGCAGTTCAGTTACAGGGGGGGTCACTGAAGCTTTCTTT
>few|15|TRBJ1-2|TRBV28|NA
CASSVGGALLYGYTF
TGTGCCAGCAGTGTCGGCGGGGCGCTCCTCTATGGCTACACCTTC
>few|18|TRBJ2-3|TRBV20-1|NA
CSATQSGGRGPPTDTQYF
TGCAGTGCTACCCAGTCTGGAGGCAGGGGTCCCCCCACAGATACGCAGTATTTT
>NA|12|TRBJ2-3|TRBV20-1|NA
CSARRGTDTQYF
TGCAGTGCTAGACGGGGAACAGATACGCAGTATTTT
>NA|15|TRBJ2-7|TRBV5-6|NA
CASSSTSSDNYEQYF
TGTGCCAGCAGCTCAACTAGTTCAGATAATTACGAGCAGTACTTC
>NA|16|TRBJ1-5|TRBV6-2/TRBV6-3|NA
CASGYYDWAPNQPQHF
TGTGCCAGCGGATATTATGACTGGGCGCCCAATCAGCCCCAGCATTTT
>few|15|TRBJ2-5|TRBV11-3|NA
CASSQGGRDQETQYF
TGTGCCAGCAGCCAAGGCGGCAGGGACCAAGAGACCCAGTACTTC
>NA|14|TRBJ1-1|TRBV7-8|NA
CASSLVQGLTEAFF
TGTGCCAGCAGCTTAGTGCAGGGGCTGACTGAAGCTTTCTTT
>NA|16|TRBJ2-7|TRBV7-9|NA
CASSLVGGYLTYEQYF
TGTGCCAGCAGCTTAGTCGGTGGATATTTAACCTACGAGCAGTACTTC
>NA|18|TRBJ2-2|TRBV12-3/TRBV12-4|TRBD2
CASSLELAGKSNTGELFF
TGTGCCAGCAGTTTAGAACTAGCGGGGAAATCGAACACCGGGGAGCTGTTTTTT
>few|15|TRBJ2-7|TRBV4-3|NA
CASSPARDSSYEQYF
TGCGCCAGCAGCCCCGCACGGGACTCCTCCTACGAGCAGTACTTC
>NA|16|TRBJ1-4|TRBV28|NA
CASSDPHPGRDGELFF
TGTGCCAGCAGTGACCCCCACCCGGGCCGCGATGGAGAACTGTTTTTT
>medium-sized|13|TRBJ2-5|TRBV28|NA
CASRAQGRETQYF
TGTGCCAGCCGGGCTCAGGGGCGAGAGACCCAGTACTTC
>NA|16|TRBJ1-1|TRBV15|NA
CATSRDLRGGNTEAFF
TGTGCCACCAGCAGAGATCTGAGGGGAGGGAACACTGAAGCTTTCTTT
>NA|16|TRBJ1-2|TRBV6-1|NA
CASSEWGTIANYGYTF
TGTGCCAGCAGTGAATGGGGCACCATAGCTAACTATGGCTACACCTTC